Detailed here is one T cell receptor beta chain. As yet, its antigen is unknown. Germline assignment: CDR1 SEHNR and CDR2 FQNEAQ (reference sequence). The CDR3 runs to 14 residues. With 2 bases removed from V and 5 bases from J, the gap between germline ends came to 7 bases. Amplification used 60 Vbeta primers and 13 Jbeta primers. Repertoires were generated with immunoSEQ multiplex PCR, while TCRdb's copy carries only in-frame clones and drops some. The data show about 130,000 clones, less than 85% seen once. This record comes from a study of cytomegalovirus exposure and HLA in healthy donors. General study findings and limits: Per a later analysis, HLA-associated TCR beta chains showed more clonal expansion than other, equally common TCR beta chains. In a later analysis, the majority of CMV-associated beta chains seemingly showed HLA restriction. Reportedly, a later analysis found an Asian-associated ancestry cluster had fewer N-insertions than the approximately 640-donor mean. The authors enumerated some 170 TCR beta chains as linked to cytomegalovirus.

Source material: PBMCs. This TCR was recovered from a man between 18 and 29 years old in good health and CMV-seropositive. The chain has TRBV7-9 and TRBJ1-6; no definite D call. CDR3 sequence (DNA): TGTGCCAGCAGCTTACAACAAAATAATTCACCCCTCCACTTT. It encodes CASSLQQNNSPLHF.